Below, 21 T cell receptor beta chains from the same sample are listed, as sequenced in a study of blood T cells in healthy people across ages. It was with a sample-barcoded 5' primer and a J-beta primer mix that a second PCR of about 6 to 12 cycles was run. TCRdb reprocessed the 5' RACE reads via MiXCR and lists one record per CDR3 protein. There are more than 500,000 distinct CDR3 sequences in the sample; about 27% occur only once, and 3% to 4% lies in the top ten. The same data also contributed to another study, on T cells of mothers and their children.

Sequenced sample: blood. The source is a boy under 10 years old in good health.

V gene TRBV21-1 combines with J gene TRBJ2-4. TRBV21-1 is deemed a pseudogene. There are 16 residues in the CDR3. Here the CDR3 DNA reads TGTGCCAGCAGCCTTAGACCAGTTCTAGCCAAAAACATTCAGTACTTC. It encodes CASSLRPVLAKNIQYF.

The chain has TRBV3-1 and TRBJ1-2, with no clear D. Deletions cut 0 bases from V and 8 bases from J, with 10 bases between. The CDR3 totals 13 residues. Germline CDR1 reads LGHDT; CDR2 reads YNNKEL (reference sequence). The CDR3, as DNA: TGTGCCAGCAGCCAAGAAGCCAGACGGGGCTACACCTTC. The encoded protein is CASSQEARRGYTF.

In nucleotides, the CDR3 is TGCGCCAGCAGCCCATTTGGACTAGTTGATTCGTACGAGCAGTACTTC. Residues: CASSPFGLVDSYEQYF. This rearrangement joins TRBV5-1 to TRBJ2-5; TRBD2 matches 7 bases. The DNA matches TRBJ2-7 better at its end, which makes the J call doubtful. The CDR3 has 16 residues. Per germline, CDR1 SGHRS and CDR2 YFSETQ.

J is TRBJ2-2 and V is TRBV24-1, with D unresolved. This CDR3 region has 15 residues. V was trimmed by 4 bases and J by 0 bases, leaving 8 bases between them. Looked up from germline, CDR1 is KGHDR and CDR2 is SFDVKD. The CDR3 DNA is TGTGCCACCAGTGAGGGAACATCGAACACCGGGGAGCTGTTTTTT. Protein product: CATSEGTSNTGELFF.

On this clonotype itself: One end of the junction is discordant with germline, which a read error may explain. The chain combines TRBV20-1 with TRBJ1-4; 8 bases map to TRBD1. CDR3 length equals 9 residues. Germline loops: CDR1 DFQATT, CDR2 SNEGSKA (reference sequence). The CDR3 spells CSAEQGGVF. DNA for the CDR3: TGCAGTGCTGAACAGGGGGGAGTTTTT.

This clonotype was detected once. V gene TRBV6-6 combines with J gene TRBJ2-5, with 8 nucleotides matching TRBD1. This CDR3 region has 16 residues. Germline values: CDR1 MNHNY, CDR2 SVGAGI (reference sequence). J gave up 1 base and V 6 bases, and 10 bases lay outside the gene matches. The CDR3 reads CASSAPGQGAQETQYF. The CDR3, as DNA: TGTGCCAGCAGCGCGCCTGGCCAGGGGGCCCAAGAGACCCAGTACTTC.

Only one count was recorded for this clonotype. The chain carries TRBV19 and TRBJ2-1; 10 positions agree with TRBD1. The J call may be wrong; the DNA end is better matched by TRBJ2-7. Germline CDR1 is LNHDA and CDR2 is SQIVND (reference sequence). This CDR3 comprises 13 residues. The CDR3 loop reads CASSRDRGVEQYF. In nucleotides, the CDR3 is TGTGCCAGTAGCCGGGACAGGGGCGTCGAGCAGTACTTC.

The rearrangement links TRBV7-2 to TRBJ2-7; no clear D. Germline CDR1 reads SGHTA; CDR2 reads FQGNSA. Between the trimmed V and J ends, which lost 4 bases and 5 bases, there was a span of 15 bases. The CDR3 has 14 amino acids. CDR3 sequence: CASSSSCGVHEQYF. The CDR3 nucleotides are TGTGCCAGCAGCTCAAGCTGTGGAGTACACGAGCAGTACTTC.

The chain recombines TRBV12-3 or TRBV12-4 with TRBJ2-5; 9 bases line up with TRBD1. The CDR3 spans 14 residues. V dropped 6 bases and J dropped 11; count of bases not matched to a gene: 13. The CDR3 region has the DNA TGTGCCAGCAGACAGGGTGGCACAGGGGGCCTACAGTACTTC. Its protein is CASRQGGTGGLQYF.

This clonotype has ten or more counts. V and J are TRBV7-8 and TRBJ2-5; 11 bases are shared with TRBD2. Germline-derived CDR1 and CDR2 are SGHVS and FQNEAQ. The CDR3 covers 19 residues. V was pared by 3 bases and J by 3 bases, with 15 bases of the junction left unmatched. The DNA of the CDR3 is TGTGCCAGCAGCTTCCGGACAGGGGCCACGGGACTAGCGGAAGAGACCCAGTACTTC. This codes for CASSFRTGATGLAEETQYF.

This chain uses TRBV20-1 with TRBJ2-5; a weak D match, TRBD2 (5 bases). Germline loops: CDR1 DFQATT, CDR2 SNEGSKA (reference sequence). There are 13 residues in the CDR3. Deletions cut 1 base from V and 5 bases from J, with 11 bases between. In DNA form, the CDR3 reads TGCAGTGCTAGAGGGTGGGAGACGGAGACCCAGTACTTC. Its translation is CSARGWETETQYF.

This clonotype has more than one count but fewer than ten. A read error may account for a junction end that differs from germline. The chain employs TRBV5-1 and TRBJ2-4, with no clear D. CDR1 is SGHRS and CDR2 is YFSETQ in the germline V gene. This CDR3 region has 14 residues. The CDR3 sequence is CASSLEAYKNIQHF. For the CDR3, the DNA is TGCGCCAGCAGCTTGGAAGCGTACAAAAACATTCAGCACTTC. Looking up the rest from reference TRBV5-1 and TRBJ2-4 gives the full variable domain: KAGVTQTPRYLIKTRGQQVTLSCSPISGHRSVSWYQQTPGQGLQFLFEYFSETQRNKGNFPGRFSGRQFSNSRSEMNVSTLELGDSALYLCASSLEAYKNIQHFGAGTRLSVL.

This clonotype was observed a few times. The chain joins TRBV7-9 to TRBJ2-5, with D perhaps given as TRBD1 or TRBD2 (5 bases each). The end of the DNA fits TRBJ2-1 better, so the J call may be wrong. This CDR3 contains 15 residues. CDR1 and CDR2 (germline): SEHNR, FQNEAQ (reference sequence). The CDR3 is CASSYVTGGSNEQFF. The CDR3 DNA is TGTGCCAGCAGCTACGTGACTGGGGGAAGTAATGAGCAGTTCTTC.

V is TRBV4-2 and J is TRBJ1-1; the D is unclear. The CDR3 is made up of 15 amino acids. Germline assignment: CDR1 LGHNA and CDR2 YNFKEQ. V lost 0 bases, J lost 2 bases, and 10 bases lay in between. As DNA, the CDR3 is TGTGCCAGCAGCCAAGAGGTCAGATCTAACACTGAAGCTTTCTTT. Translated: CASSQEVRSNTEAFF.

The rearrangement uses TRBV4-3 and TRBJ2-5; TRBD2 agrees at 10 bases. Looked up from germline, CDR1 is LGHNA and CDR2 is YSLEER. The CDR3 is made up of 19 amino acids. V lost 4 bases, J lost 7 bases, and 21 bases stayed unmatched. The CDR3 DNA sequence: TGCGCCAGCAGCCCCGAGATACCCCATGTACTAGCGGGAAAGGTGACCCAGTACTTC. Translation: CASSPEIPHVLAGKVTQYF.

The table lists this clonotype with many counts. The genes are TRBV11-1 and TRBJ2-1; weak D call: TRBD2 (6 bases). The CDR3 has 14 residues. Germline values: CDR1 SGHAT, CDR2 FQDESV (reference sequence). V lost 5 bases and J lost 5, with 13 bases in between. The CDR3 protein is CASSTLASDNEQFF. Here the CDR3 DNA reads TGTGCCAGCAGCACCCTGGCTAGCGACAATGAGCAGTTCTTC.

This clonotype turned up a few times. This chain connects TRBV4-1 to TRBJ1-5; possibly TRBD1 for D (6 bases). Between the trimmed V and J ends, which lost 4 bases and 3 bases, there was a span of 13 bases. The CDR3 extends over 15 amino acids. Germline V CDR1 and CDR2: MGHRA, YSYEKL. CDR3 in DNA: TGCGCCAGCAGCCTTGGAGCAGGGGTCAATCAGCCCCAGCATTTT. It is translated as CASSLGAGVNQPQHF.

This clonotype was seen a handful of times. The chain is built from TRBV7-2 and TRBJ2-6; D is unclear. This CDR3 is built from 17 residues. In germline, CDR1 is SGHTA, CDR2 FQGNSA. V gave up 2 bases and J gave up 2 bases, with 13 bases separating them. CDR3: CASSLTPSGAGANVLTF. CDR3 DNA sequence: TGTGCCAGCAGCTTAACCCCCTCGGGCGCTGGGGCCAACGTCCTGACTTTC.

J is TRBJ2-2 and V is TRBV5-1; 13 nucleotides agree with TRBD2. Germline V CDR1 and CDR2: SGHRS, YFSETQ. Germline trimming cut 2 bases from V and 6 bases from J; bases unmatched to any gene: 13. The CDR3 extends over 19 amino acids. CDR3: CASSFRTSGSFFLAGELFF. CDR3 sequence (DNA): TGCGCCAGCAGCTTTAGGACTAGCGGGAGTTTCTTCCTCGCCGGGGAGCTGTTTTTT.

This clonotype turned up a few times. This chain links TRBV29-1 with TRBJ2-1; D is unresolved. CDR3 size: 14 residues. Deletions cut 4 bases from V and 9 bases from J, with 19 bases between. The V gene's germline CDR1 is SQVTM and CDR2 ANQGSEA. In DNA, the CDR3 is TGCAGCGTTGTAGAAGGGTGGACCCCAGGTGAGCAGTTCTTC. This encodes CSVVEGWTPGEQFF.

V and J are TRBV27 and TRBJ2-2, with unresolved D. The CDR3 extends over 17 amino acids. Germline lookup yields CDR1 MNHEY and CDR2 SMNVEV (reference sequence). V was trimmed by 2 bases and J by 7 bases, leaving 20 bases between them. The DNA for the CDR3 is TGTGCCAGCAGTTTAATTGTAGGAGTGTCTAGGGTCGGGGAGCTGTTTTTT. Translating it yields CASSLIVGVSRVGELFF.